The 23 T cell receptor beta chains in this list originate from one sample, sequenced in a study of cytomegalovirus exposure and HLA in healthy donors. Both 60 Vbeta primers and 13 Jbeta primers went into the PCR. The method was immunoSEQ multiplex PCR; TCRdb's version includes in-frame clones alone and lacks a portion of them. Of nearly 110,000 clones in the sample, roughly 80% were seen once. The sequencing input was PBMCs. Every receptor here comes from a man aged 40-49 years in good health and CMV-seronegative.

The genes are TRBV7-6 and TRBJ2-7; no reliable D call. Germline CDR1 reads SGHVS; CDR2 reads FNYEAQ. V gave up 4 bases and J gave up 1 base, with 8 bases separating them. This CDR3 contains 13 residues. Here the CDR3 reads CASSSQASYEQYF. Written as DNA, the CDR3 is TGTGCCAGCAGCTCCCAGGCGTCCTACGAGCAGTACTTC.

The rearrangement joins TRBV6-1 to TRBJ1-4; possible D gene TRBD1, 6 bases. This CDR3 is built from 15 residues. V gave up 2 bases and J gave up 5 bases, with 12 bases separating them. From germline, CDR1 is MNHNS and CDR2 SASEGT. DNA of the CDR3: TGTGCCAGCAGTGAACTCAGGGGACCCAATGAAAAACTGTTTTTT. Translation gives CASSELRGPNEKLFF.

The rearrangement links TRBV19 to TRBJ2-7; 8 nucleotides line up with TRBD1. With V trimmed by 0 bases and J by 5 bases, 6 bases remained unmatched. The CDR3 has 15 residues. Germline V lookup: CDR1 LNHDA, CDR2 SQIVND (reference sequence). CDR3 bases: TGTGCCAGTAGTATAGACCGGACAGGGACTGACGAGCAGTACTTC. It encodes CASSIDRTGTDEQYF.

V gene TRBV7-9 combines with J gene TRBJ2-3, with TRBD1 matching over 8 bases. Germline V gene sequence: CDR1 SEHNR, CDR2 FQNEAQ (reference sequence). This CDR3 has 14 residues. Unmatched junction bases numbered 6, after V lost 5 bases and J lost 5 bases. The CDR3 nucleotides are TGTGCCAGCAGCGGGGACAGGTGGAAAGATACGCAGTATTTT. This gives the protein CASSGDRWKDTQYF.

The chain links TRBV15 to TRBJ2-5; D is possibly TRBD2 (6 bases). The J call could be wrong; TRBJ2-7 is a better fit for the DNA end. This CDR3 has 13 residues. Germline lookup yields CDR1 LNHNV and CDR2 YYDKDF (reference sequence). The CDR3 reads CATTLGGVGEQYF. The CDR3 nucleotides are TGTGCCACCACCCTTGGAGGGGTAGGCGAGCAGTACTTC.

The rearrangement links TRBV20-1 to TRBJ1-1; no definite D call. Trimming pared 1 base from V and 4 bases from J, leaving 4 bases between. Germline CDR1 DFQATT, CDR2 SNEGSKA (reference sequence). CDR3 length: 11 amino acids. The chain's CDR3 is CSARVFTEAFF. The CDR3, as DNA: TGCAGTGCTAGAGTCTTCACTGAAGCTTTCTTT.

The V call is TRBV6-6, the J call TRBJ1-1; D gene ambiguous. Germline V gene sequence: CDR1 MNHNY, CDR2 SVGAGI (reference sequence). CDR3 size: 16 residues. Trimming shortened V by 0 bases and J by 4 bases, and 15 bases separated the two germline ends. The CDR3: CASSYSKWLSGTEAFF. The CDR3 bases are TGTGCCAGCAGTTACTCAAAATGGTTAAGCGGCACTGAAGCTTTCTTT.

The V gene is TRBV10-2, the J gene TRBJ1-6; 10 nucleotides agree with TRBD1. Trimming at V came to 8 bases and at J to 10 bases, leaving 5 bases not matched to a gene. The CDR3 loop spans 13 amino acids. Looked up from germline, CDR1 is WSHSY and CDR2 is SAAADI. The CDR3 spells CASRDRGESPLHF. The DNA for the CDR3 is TGCGCCAGCCGGGACAGGGGAGAATCACCCCTCCACTTT.

The chain uses TRBV19 and TRBJ1-1, with D unclear. There are 14 residues in the CDR3. V was trimmed by 4 bases and J by 3 bases, leaving 12 bases between them. Germline assignment: CDR1 LNHDA and CDR2 SQIVND (reference sequence). The CDR3 sequence: CASSTRTRDTEAFF. The CDR3 region has the DNA TGTGCCAGTAGTACCAGGACGAGGGACACTGAAGCTTTCTTT.

This clone was recorded only once. The genes are TRBV4-2 and TRBJ2-3; 16 positions match TRBD2. The V segment lost 5 bases and the J segment 1 base; nucleotides outside the gene matches: 3. CDR1 and CDR2 (germline): LGHNA, YNFKEQ. The CDR3 has 17 amino acids. The CDR3 sequence is CASSSGTSGGGTDTQYF. The CDR3 coding sequence is TGTGCCAGCAGCTCAGGGACTAGCGGGGGGGGCACAGATACGCAGTATTTT.

J is TRBJ2-1 and V is TRBV6-5, with D perhaps matching TRBD1 (6 bases). The CDR3 consists of 12 residues. Germline V gene lookup returns CDR1 MNHEY and CDR2 SVGAGI. V was trimmed by 11 bases and J by 6 bases, leaving 14 bases between them. The CDR3 nucleotides are TGTGCCGCAGGACAGCTGGGCAATGAGCAGTTCTTC. Protein product: CAAGQLGNEQFF.

This chain uses TRBV5-1 with TRBJ2-2; D not certain. Per germline, CDR1 SGHRS and CDR2 YFSETQ. This CDR3 is 16 amino acids long. The V end lost 5 bases, the J end lost 2 bases, and 16 bases lay between the germline ends. In nucleotides, the CDR3 is TGCGCCAGCAGTTTTAGACTGAGCCCAAACACCGGGGAGCTGTTTTTT. Protein product: CASSFRLSPNTGELFF.

This chain uses TRBV29-1 with TRBJ2-5; 7 nucleotides align to TRBD2. CDR3 size: 14 residues. V dropped 6 bases and J dropped 2; count of bases not matched to a gene: 9. Germline values: CDR1 SQVTM, CDR2 ANQGSEA. The CDR3 DNA sequence: TGCAGCGTGACCCCAGGCGGGGGACAAGAGACCCAGTACTTC. As protein: CSVTPGGGQETQYF.

In nucleotides, the CDR3 is TGTGCCAGCAGCCAATCGCTAGCGGGGGGGGAGACCCAGTACTTC. Its protein is CASSQSLAGGETQYF. The rearrangement uses TRBV4-2 and TRBJ2-5, with TRBD2 identical over 12 bases. The CDR3 is 15 residues long. Per germline, CDR1 LGHNA and CDR2 YNFKEQ. Trimming cost V 2 bases and J 5 bases; bases outside gene matches: 3.

The chain combines TRBV19 with TRBJ1-2, with 9 bases identical to TRBD1. Germline V gene data show CDR1 as LNHDA and CDR2 as SQIVND (reference sequence). The CDR3 sequence is 12 residues long. With 4 bases clipped from V and 13 bases from J, the junction kept 7 bases outside the gene matches. The CDR3 bases are TGTGCCAGTAGTAGGGACAGGGAGATTCGCACCTTC. Its translation is CASSRDREIRTF.

The chain uses TRBV5-1 and TRBJ2-1; D might be TRBD2 (6 bases). The CDR3 extends over 14 amino acids. Germline assignment: CDR1 SGHRS and CDR2 YFSETQ. Trimming left V 7 bases short and J 5 bases short, with 16 bases between. The CDR3 DNA reads TGCGCCAGCTCCTTGGACGGGGGACACAATGAGCAGTTCTTC. It is translated as CASSLDGGHNEQFF.

The chain recombines TRBV6-5 with TRBJ2-5; no clear D. Near its end, the DNA agrees better with TRBJ2-7, so the J call may be wrong. Germline CDR1 reads MNHEY; CDR2 reads SVGAGI. The CDR3 is 14 amino acids. CDR3 nucleotides: TGTGCCAGCAGTTCCCTTGAAAGAGCCTACGAGCAGTACTTC. This encodes CASSSLERAYEQYF.

The chain has TRBV7-2 and TRBJ2-7; 7 bases are a match to TRBD2. The CDR3 extends over 15 amino acids. J was trimmed by 2 bases and V by 0 bases; bases with no gene match: 4. Germline V lookup: CDR1 SGHTA, CDR2 FQGNSA. The DNA for the CDR3 is TGTGCCAGCAGCTTAGCGGGAGGGGAAGCCTACGAGCAGTACTTC. It specifies CASSLAGGEAYEQYF.

The chain recombines TRBV19 with TRBJ2-6, with 8 bases matching TRBD1. This CDR3 has 16 amino acids. V dropped 10 bases and J dropped 13; count of bases not matched to a gene: 21. Germline CDR1 and CDR2: LNHDA and SQIVND (reference sequence). CDR3 residues: CANHPLWAGGPRVLTF. In nucleotides, the CDR3 is TGTGCCAACCACCCCCTGTGGGCAGGGGGCCCTCGGGTCCTGACTTTC.

This chain links TRBV6-4 with TRBJ2-3, with 9 positions matching TRBD1. With 5 bases clipped from V and 3 bases from J, the junction kept 6 bases outside the gene matches. The CDR3 covers 15 residues. The V gene's germline CDR1 is MRHNA and CDR2 SNTAGT. CDR3 sequence (DNA): TGTGCCAGCAGTCAGACCGGGACAGGGACAGATACGCAGTATTTT. The encoded protein is CASSQTGTGTDTQYF.

The rearrangement links TRBV2 to TRBJ1-2; weak D call: TRBD1 (5 bases). Deletions cut 3 bases from V and 6 bases from J, with 11 bases between. This CDR3 has 13 residues. Germline CDR1 reads SNHLY; CDR2 reads FYNNEI. CDR3 sequence reads: CASSDRDLDGYTF. The CDR3 DNA sequence: TGTGCCAGCAGTGACAGGGACTTGGATGGCTACACCTTC.

The chain has TRBV2 and TRBJ2-6, with 9 bases lining up with TRBD2. Germline V gives CDR1 SNHLY, CDR2 FYNNEI. The CDR3 is made up of 17 amino acids. V was pared by 2 bases and J by 5 bases, with 7 bases of the junction left unmatched. CDR3 bases: TGTGCCAGCAGTGAATTAGCGGGGGTTAGTCGGGCCAACGTCCTGACTTTC. Residues: CASSELAGVSRANVLTF. Combining the CDR3 with reference TRBV2 and TRBJ2-6 gives the whole variable domain EPEVTQTPSHQVTQMGQEVILRCVPISNHLYFYWYRQILGQKVEFLVSFYNNEISEKSEIFDDQFSVERPDGSNFTLKIRSTKLEDSAMYFCASSELAGVSRANVLTFGAGSRLTVL.

The rearrangement links TRBV12-5 to TRBJ2-7; 7 bases are shared with TRBD2. Trimming at V came to 2 bases and at J to 3 bases, leaving 10 bases not matched to a gene. Looked up from germline, CDR1 is LGHNT and CDR2 is FRNRAP. This CDR3 is 16 amino acids long. CDR3 nucleotides: TGTGCTAGTGGTTTGCCTCTGGGGGGGACCGGCTACGAGCAGTACTTC. Translated: CASGLPLGGTGYEQYF. The complete variable domain, with remaining parts taken from reference TRBV12-5 and TRBJ2-7, reads DARVTQTPRHKVTEMGQEVTMRCQPILGHNTVFWYRQTMMQGLELLAYFRNRAPLDDSGMPKDRFSAEMPDATLATLKIQPSEPRDSAVYFCASGLPLGGTGYEQYFGPGTRLTVT.